This TCR beta chain was retrieved from a study of cytomegalovirus exposure and HLA in healthy donors. The CDR3 length is 15 residues. CDR1 MDHEN and CDR2 SYDVKM come from the germline V gene. V was clipped by 5 bases and J by 3 bases, with 17 bases between them. With 60 Vbeta and 13 Jbeta primers, the PCR was carried out. Assay: immunoSEQ multiplex PCR; the TCRdb copy retains only in-frame clones and omits some. The sample carries fewer than 200,000 clones, 80% to 85% recorded once. When sampled, the donors appeared nominally healthy, though they likely had unrecorded immune exposures. The rearrangement links TRBV28 to TRBJ2-7, with D maybe TRBD2 (7 bases). The sequencing sample was made of PBMCs. The clonotype comes from a girl aged 2-10 years in good health and CMV-seropositive. CDR3 protein: CASSPPGGGSYEQYF. The CDR3 DNA follows: TGTGCCAGCAGTCCGCCCGGGGGCGGGAGCTACGAGCAGTACTTC.